Listed below are T cell receptor beta chains from one sample, sequenced in a study of blood T cell repertoires in COVID-19. Sequencing was performed with immunoSEQ multiplex PCR; in TCRdb, only in-frame clones are kept and a portion is missing. The sample includes fewer than 250,000 clones, about 83% seen only once; the top ten take roughly 4%. Sequencing was done on a sample of peripheral blood. These receptors originate from a man aged 50-59 years with acute or convalescent COVID-19. Each CDR3 is given with its conserved first and last residue. Fields, in order: V gene, clone size, CDR3 length, J gene, D gene, CDR3 protein, CDR3 DNA. The D gene is left open where the match is weak. The size entry is marked missing in some rows and otherwise reads once, few, many or a size class.

>TRBV10-2|NA|13|TRBJ2-1|TRBD2
CASSGLAGAREFF
TGCGCCAGCAGTGGACTAGCGGGGGCCCGCGAATTCTTC
>TRBV19|NA|16|TRBJ2-2|TRBD2
CASSRLAGDPTGELFF
TGTGCCAGTAGTCGTTTAGCGGGAGATCCCACCGGGGAGCTGTTTTTT
>TRBV15|NA|14|TRBJ1-2|NA
CATSRDGGESSYTF
TGTGCCACCAGCAGAGATGGAGGGGAAAGCAGCTACACCTTC
>TRBV9|NA|15|TRBJ1-1|NA
CASSPSWGLNTEAFF
TGTGCCAGCAGCCCCTCCTGGGGCCTGAACACTGAAGCTTTCTTT
>TRBV13|few|18|TRBJ2-3|TRBD2
CASSPSGGEAWELDTQYF
TGTGCCAGCAGCCCCAGCGGGGGAGAGGCATGGGAGTTGGATACGCAGTATTTT
>TRBV12-3/TRBV12-4|NA|13|TRBJ1-5|NA
CASSLRGYQPQHF
TGTGCCAGCAGTTTAAGGGGGTATCAGCCCCAGCATTTT
>TRBV4-2|NA|15|TRBJ2-7|NA
CASSQVTTLPYEQYF
TGTGCCAGCAGCCAAGTGACTACTCTTCCCTACGAGCAGTACTTC
>TRBV5-1|once|15|TRBJ2-5|NA
CASSIFGGSEETQYF
TGCGCCAGCAGTATTTTTGGGGGGTCAGAAGAGACCCAGTACTTC
>TRBV24-1|NA|16|TRBJ2-1|NA
CATSDPTGGSYNEQFF
TGTGCCACCAGTGACCCCACTGGGGGGTCCTACAATGAGCAGTTCTTC
>TRBV7-9|NA|11|TRBJ1-2|NA
CAGGANYGYTF
TGTGCCGGAGGAGCGAACTATGGCTACACCTTC
>TRBV7-2|NA|14|TRBJ2-5|TRBD2
CASSRTSGSETQYF
TGTGCCAGCAGCCGGACTAGCGGGAGTGAGACCCAGTACTTC
>TRBV7-2|NA|15|TRBJ1-5|TRBD1
CASSAGQGARQPQHF
TGTGCCAGCAGCGCCGGACAGGGGGCTCGTCAGCCCCAGCATTTT
>TRBV24-1|NA|19|TRBJ2-3|NA
CATSAHRLRKSGSPDTQYF
TGTGCCACCAGTGCCCACCGGCTGCGAAAAAGCGGGTCCCCAGATACGCAGTATTTT
>TRBV7-9|NA|14|TRBJ1-2|NA
CASSLQGKLFGYTF
TGTGCCAGCAGCTTACAGGGGAAACTCTTTGGCTACACCTTC
>TRBV6-1|many|16|TRBJ2-7|TRBD1
CASSDFGTGGGYEQYF
TGTGCCAGCAGTGATTTCGGGACAGGGGGCGGCTACGAGCAGTACTTC
>TRBV5-1|NA|15|TRBJ2-7|TRBD2
CASSGYSGGFNEQYF
TGCGCCAGCAGCGGGTATAGCGGGGGGTTCAACGAGCAGTACTTC
>TRBV10-3|NA|14|TRBJ2-5|TRBD2
CAISEGLAGETQYF
TGTGCCATCAGTGAGGGACTAGCGGGGGAGACCCAGTACTTC
>TRBV2|NA|17|TRBJ2-1|TRBD2
CASSQRGPSGRYNEQFF
TGTGCCAGCAGCCAACGGGGCCCTAGCGGGAGATACAATGAGCAGTTCTTC
>TRBV7-9|NA|17|TRBJ2-1|TRBD2
CASSPLRTSGSPNEQFF
TGTGCCAGCAGCCCGCTCCGGACTAGCGGGAGCCCCAATGAGCAGTTCTTC
>TRBV12-3/TRBV12-4|NA|12|TRBJ2-5|NA
CASSPGVGTQYF
TGTGCCAGCAGCCCGGGGGTTGGGACCCAGTACTTC
>TRBV28|few|15|TRBJ1-4|NA
CASSPRERPNEKLFF
TGTGCCAGCAGTCCTCGGGAGCGCCCTAATGAAAAACTGTTTTTT
>TRBV7-9|NA|13|TRBJ1-2|NA
CASSLGTGYGYTF
TGTGCCAGCAGCTTAGGCACAGGCTATGGCTACACCTTC
>TRBV18|NA|12|TRBJ2-7|TRBD1
CASSRDSYEQYF
TGTGCCAGCTCACGGGACAGCTACGAGCAGTACTTC
>TRBV7-9|NA|18|TRBJ2-2|TRBD2
CASSLTRTSGRNTGELFF
TGTGCCAGCAGCCTAACTAGGACTAGCGGGCGGAACACCGGGGAGCTGTTTTTT
>TRBV5-4|NA|14|TRBJ2-3|TRBD1
CASSQQGTTDTQYF
TGTGCCAGCAGCCAACAGGGGACCACAGATACGCAGTATTTT
>TRBV5-4|NA|14|TRBJ1-2|TRBD1
CASSFDRANYGYTF
TGTGCCAGCAGCTTCGACAGGGCTAACTATGGCTACACCTTC
>TRBV2|NA|14|TRBJ2-2|NA
CASIPGMNTGELFF
TGTGCCAGCATCCCCGGGATGAACACCGGGGAGCTGTTTTTT
>TRBV5-1|NA|16|TRBJ2-1|TRBD2
CASSLRAGGGGNEQFF
TGCGCCAGCAGCTTACGAGCGGGGGGAGGTGGCAATGAGCAGTTCTTC
>TRBV15|NA|14|TRBJ2-7|NA
CATSPPAGTYEQYF
TGTGCCACCAGCCCCCCAGCAGGGACCTACGAGCAGTACTTC
>TRBV12-3/TRBV12-4|NA|12|TRBJ2-5|NA
CASSLLQETQYF
TGTGCCAGCAGTTTACTTCAAGAGACCCAGTACTTC
>TRBV7-9|NA|13|TRBJ1-5|NA
CASPDSKNQPQHF
TGTGCCAGCCCGGACAGCAAGAATCAGCCCCAGCATTTT
>TRBV7-6|NA|17|TRBJ2-7|NA
CASSSQLLNGETYEQYF
TGTGCCAGCAGCTCTCAGCTACTAAACGGGGAAACCTACGAGCAGTACTTC
>TRBV7-9|NA|13|TRBJ1-6|TRBD1
CATSGRDRAPLHF
TGTGCCACCAGTGGTCGGGACAGGGCACCCCTCCACTTT
>TRBV11-2|NA|12|TRBJ2-7|NA
CASSRLPYEQYF
TGTGCCAGCAGCCGTCTCCCCTACGAGCAGTACTTC
>TRBV5-1|NA|14|TRBJ1-2|NA
CASTPWAFNYGYTF
TGCGCCAGCACCCCGTGGGCCTTTAACTATGGCTACACCTTC
>TRBV2|NA|10|TRBJ1-2|NA
CASNGEGYTF
TGTGCCAGCAACGGGGAGGGCTACACCTTC
>TRBV19|NA|14|TRBJ1-5|NA
CASSHRRLNQPQHF
TGTGCCAGTTCCCACAGGCGCCTCAATCAGCCCCAGCATTTT
>TRBV11-3|NA|17|TRBJ2-2|TRBD2
CASSLSSALAAIGELFF
TGTGCCAGCAGCTTATCTTCAGCACTAGCGGCTATCGGGGAGCTGTTTTTT
>TRBV7-2|NA|17|TRBJ2-2|NA
CASSPRPGRGNTGELFF
TGTGCCAGCAGCCCCCGCCCGGGCAGGGGGAACACCGGGGAGCTGTTTTTT
>TRBV5-1|NA|15|TRBJ2-7|NA
CASSLLPGETHEQYF
TGCGCCAGCAGCTTATTACCGGGAGAAACCCACGAGCAGTACTTC
>TRBV6-5|NA|15|TRBJ1-5|TRBD1
CASSLTGWSNQPQHF
TGTGCCAGCAGCCTGACAGGGTGGAGCAATCAGCCCCAGCATTTT
>TRBV6-6|NA|12|TRBJ2-7|NA
CAIQGSAYEQYF
TGTGCCATCCAGGGGTCAGCCTACGAGCAGTACTTC
>TRBV6-5|NA|14|TRBJ2-2|TRBD2
CASTGLAGVGELFF
TGTGCCAGCACCGGACTAGCGGGCGTAGGGGAGCTGTTTTTT
>TRBV29-1|many|15|TRBJ2-7|TRBD2
CSVEGGSGYSYEQYF
TGCAGCGTTGAAGGGGGTAGCGGGTACTCCTACGAGCAGTACTTC
>TRBV6-5|few|15|TRBJ2-2|NA
CASSYSSSNTGELFF
TGTGCCAGCAGTTACTCGTCGTCGAACACCGGGGAGCTGTTTTTT
>TRBV15|few|16|TRBJ2-4|TRBD1
CATSRTGTGDKNIQYF
TGTGCCACCAGCAGAACCGGGACAGGCGACAAAAACATTCAGTACTTC
>TRBV19|NA|12|TRBJ1-1|NA
CASSHRDTEAFF
TGTGCCAGTAGCCACAGGGACACTGAAGCTTTCTTT
>TRBV6-4|few|17|TRBJ2-3|TRBD2
CASSDRGLAGGPDTQYF
TGTGCCAGCAGTGACCGGGGACTAGCGGGAGGGCCAGATACGCAGTATTTT
>TRBV7-9|few|14|TRBJ1-5|NA
CASSDIASNQPQHF
TGTGCCAGCAGCGATATTGCGAGCAATCAGCCCCAGCATTTT
>TRBV29-1|NA|13|TRBJ2-3|TRBD1
CSAWDRPTDTQYF
TGCAGCGCCTGGGACAGGCCCACAGATACGCAGTATTTT
>TRBV28|NA|16|TRBJ1-2|TRBD1
CASSSTGGQANYGYTF
TGTGCCAGCAGCAGTACAGGGGGTCAAGCTAACTATGGCTACACCTTC
>TRBV3-1/TRBV3-2|few|15|TRBJ1-6|TRBD1
CASSPRTGRISPLHF
TGTGCCAGCAGCCCCCGGACAGGGAGGATCTCACCCCTCCACTTT